A single sample is the source of the 20 T cell receptor beta chains below, sequenced in a study of shared clonotypes between healthy human individuals. Data came from immunoSEQ multiplex PCR; TCRdb stores just in-frame clones and leaves some out. The repertoire holds 2 million to 2.5 million clones, with 90% to 96% as singletons. Material for sequencing was naive CD4+ T cells sorted from blood. As for subset: CD45RA+ positively selected. All receptors derive from a man aged 18 to 29 in good health.

The CDR3 protein is CASSLQPGQDYEQYF. CDR3 nucleotide sequence: TGTGCCAGCAGCCTACAACCGGGACAGGACTACGAGCAGTACTTC. The chain employs TRBV6-5 and TRBJ2-7; 8 bases agree with TRBD1. CDR3 length: 15 amino acids. Germline V CDR1 and CDR2: MNHEY, SVGAGI. The V gene end was trimmed by 6 bases and the J gene end by 3 bases; junction bases not matched to a gene: 10.

The rearrangement links TRBV7-2 to TRBJ1-5; D is uncertain. This CDR3 region has 15 residues. CDR1 is SGHTA, CDR2 FQGNSA, per germline. V lost 5 bases, J lost 0 bases, and 11 bases lay in between. The CDR3 nucleotides read TGTGCCAGCAGCACCGATGTTTATAGCAATCAGCCCCAGCATTTT. Its translation is CASSTDVYSNQPQHF.

The chain has TRBV6-5 and TRBJ1-2; D is perhaps TRBD1 (5 bases). Looked up from germline, CDR1 is MNHEY and CDR2 is SVGAGI. V was clipped by 0 bases and J by 8 bases, with 16 bases between them. There are 15 residues in the CDR3. The CDR3 sequence: CASSYSTFDRGGYTF. The CDR3 nucleotides read TGTGCCAGCAGTTACTCTACTTTCGACAGAGGAGGCTACACCTTC.

CDR3 DNA sequence: TGTGCCAGCACCTCAGGCCTAGTGTTTGATGAGCAGTTCTTC. Translation gives CASTSGLVFDEQFF. The rearrangement joins TRBV2 to TRBJ2-1; D ambiguous. Germline V gene sequence: CDR1 SNHLY, CDR2 FYNNEI. This CDR3 contains 14 residues. The V end was cut by 7 bases, the J end by 8 bases, with 18 bases between.

As for this clone: At the DNA level, this CDR3 is encoded by other sequences in the same sample as well. The chain recombines TRBV25-1 with TRBJ1-2; D is ambiguous. This CDR3 comprises 13 residues. Germline lookup yields CDR1 MGHDK and CDR2 SYGVNS. Trimming took 3 bases from V and 4 from J, leaving 9 bases between them. The DNA for the CDR3 is TGTGCCAGCAGTGACGCCGGACTCTATGGCTACACCTTC. Its protein is CASSDAGLYGYTF.

J is TRBJ1-5 and V is TRBV7-2, with 7 bases lining up with TRBD1. Germline values: CDR1 SGHTA, CDR2 FQGNSA. The length of the CDR3 is 15 residues. With 1 base clipped from V and 7 bases from J, the junction kept 7 bases outside the gene matches. The CDR3 DNA follows: TGTGCCAGCAGCTTAGGGGGGACAGTGGGGCAGCCCCAGCATTTT. Translation: CASSLGGTVGQPQHF.

V and J are TRBV6-6 and TRBJ1-1; TRBD1 might be the D (6 bases). CDR1 MNHNY and CDR2 SVGAGI come from the germline V gene (reference sequence). V was cut by 6 bases and J by 2 bases, with 16 bases left in between. The CDR3 length is 15 residues. CDR3 amino acids: CASSPPSGGNTEAFF. The CDR3 nucleotides read TGTGCCAGCAGCCCTCCCTCCGGGGGCAACACTGAAGCTTTCTTT.

The genes are TRBV30 and TRBJ1-5; D is undetermined. CDR3 length: 13 residues. The germline V gene has CDR1 GTSNPN and CDR2 SVGIG (reference sequence). Trimming took 2 bases from V and 7 from J, leaving 12 bases between them. CDR3 nucleotides: TGTGCCTGGAGTATATCCAGTGGGCAGCCCCAGCATTTT. Protein: CAWSISSGQPQHF.

This clone was seen just once. J is TRBJ2-3 and V is TRBV1; TRBD2, the D gene given by the table, was not confirmed from the DNA. TRBV1 has pseudogene status. This CDR3 is built from 18 residues. The CDR3 region has the DNA TGCACCAGCAGCCAAGAGAAGGGACTAGCGGGGGGGCACGATACGCAGTATTTT. Translation: CTSSQEKGLAGGHDTQYF.

This sequence joins TRBV7-3 and TRBJ2-3; 8 nucleotides agree with TRBD2. Trimming took 5 bases from V and 2 from J; bases not matched to a gene: 6. The germline V gene has CDR1 SGHTA and CDR2 FQGTGA. The CDR3 is made up of 15 amino acids. CDR3 in amino acids: CASSEQAGVTDTQYF. In DNA form, the CDR3 reads TGTGCCAGCAGCGAACAAGCGGGGGTCACAGATACGCAGTATTTT.

The chain links TRBV5-4 to TRBJ2-5, with D possibly matching TRBD2 (6 bases). With 5 bases removed from V and 5 bases from J, the gap between germline ends came to 19 bases. The CDR3 length is 15 residues. Germline V lookup: CDR1 SGHNT, CDR2 YYREEE (reference sequence). CDR3 coding DNA: TGTGCCAGCAGGTCCAGGCCCGGGGGTGAGGAGACCCAGTACTTC. It encodes CASRSRPGGEETQYF.

Notes on this clone: The sample has other DNA sequences that encode this CDR3 too. The gene calls are TRBV5-1 and TRBJ2-5; D is unresolved. The length of the CDR3 is 14 residues. Germline CDR1 SGHRS, CDR2 YFSETQ. V was clipped by 1 base and J by 2 bases, with 9 bases between them. The CDR3 nucleotides read TGCGCCAGCAGCTTGAGGACGGGTCAAGAGACCCAGTACTTC. It codes for CASSLRTGQETQYF. Combining the CDR3 with reference TRBV5-1 and TRBJ2-5 gives the whole variable domain KAGVTQTPRYLIKTRGQQVTLSCSPISGHRSVSWYQQTPGQGLQFLFEYFSETQRNKGNFPGRFSGRQFSNSRSEMNVSTLELGDSALYLCASSLRTGQETQYFGPGTRLLVL.

V and J are TRBV27 and TRBJ1-2; TRBD1 aligns across 9 bases. Germline V gene sequence: CDR1 MNHEY, CDR2 SMNVEV (reference sequence). The CDR3 extends over 16 amino acids. J lost 3 bases, V lost 6 bases, and 11 bases had no gene match. The CDR3 region is CASSIDGTGRHYGYTF. Here the CDR3 DNA reads TGTGCCAGCAGCATCGACGGGACAGGGAGGCACTATGGCTACACCTTC.

Worth noting for this clone: This sample includes further DNA sequences coding for the same CDR3. V and J are TRBV6-5 and TRBJ2-7; D is ambiguous. Germline lookup yields CDR1 MNHEY and CDR2 SVGAGI. The CDR3 totals 11 residues. V dropped 5 bases and J dropped 4 bases, with 6 bases sitting between them. The CDR3 here is CASSQNYEQYF. The CDR3 nucleotides are TGTGCCAGCAGTCAGAATTACGAGCAGTACTTC.

On this clone: Other DNA sequences in the sample encode the same CDR3. The rearrangement uses TRBV27 and TRBJ1-3; D call uncertain. The V gene lost 0 bases and the J gene lost 4 bases, with 10 bases spanning the gap. There are 15 residues in the CDR3. Germline CDR1 and CDR2: MNHEY and SMNVEV (reference sequence). CDR3 protein: CASSLSWGSGNTIYF. The CDR3 DNA sequence: TGTGCCAGCAGTTTATCGTGGGGATCCGGAAACACCATATATTTT.

The chain has TRBV6-5 and TRBJ1-1; TRBD1 might be the D (6 bases). This CDR3 spans 15 amino acids. CDR1 MNHEY and CDR2 SVGAGI come from the germline V gene. V was pared by 2 bases and J by 10 bases, with 20 bases between. The CDR3 DNA is TGTGCCAGCAGTTACGAGGCGGGGGCCGCCTCGGGAGCTTTCTTT. Translated: CASSYEAGAASGAFF.

Concerning this clone: Other DNA sequences of this sample code for an identical CDR3. This rearrangement joins TRBV7-9 to TRBJ1-5, with D hard to call. Germline values: CDR1 SEHNR, CDR2 FQNEAQ (reference sequence). The CDR3 has 14 amino acids. V lost 3 bases and J 1 base, leaving 7 bases between the germline ends. This chain's CDR3 is CASSFSESNQPQHF. The CDR3, as DNA: TGTGCCAGCAGCTTTAGTGAAAGCAATCAGCCCCAGCATTTT.

In this sample, this clone turned up once. The chain couples TRBV7-2 to TRBJ1-5, with 9 nucleotides matching TRBD1. V lost 2 bases and J lost 7; bases outside the gene matches: 9. The CDR3 is 16 amino acids. Germline CDR1 SGHTA, CDR2 FQGNSA. For the CDR3, the DNA is TGTGCCAGCAGCTTATGGGACAGGGTCGGGGACCAGCCCCAGCATTTT. Its protein is CASSLWDRVGDQPQHF.

The chain has TRBV5-6 and TRBJ1-4; tentatively, D is TRBD1 (5 bases). The V and J ends lost 3 bases and 8 bases respectively, with 20 bases between them. Germline CDR1 SGHDT, CDR2 YYEEEE. The CDR3 has 16 amino acids. The DNA for the CDR3 is TGTGCCAGCAGCTGGGGACGACAGACACTTAGAGAAAAACTGTTTTTT. Translated: CASSWGRQTLREKLFF.

Comments on this clone: The same CDR3 is also encoded by other DNA sequences in this sample. V gene TRBV6-5 combines with J gene TRBJ1-2; TRBD1 matches at 7 bases. The CDR3 length is 13 residues. CDR1 and CDR2 (germline): MNHEY, SVGAGI. Unmatched junction bases numbered 2, after V lost 2 bases and J lost 5 bases. CDR3 residues: CASSYQGGYGYTF. CDR3 DNA: TGTGCCAGCAGTTACCAGGGGGGATATGGCTACACCTTC.